This TCR beta chain was identified during a study of beta chain features in type 1 diabetes. Study-level findings and limits: Because the template was cDNA, high-expressing cells might be over-represented. Whether TCRB rearrangement is influenced by HLA type was left unresolved in this analysis. People with Type 1 diabetes carried modestly yet significantly shorter TCRB CDR3s in all four CD4+ subsets.

Expressed TCRB transcripts were sequenced because the entire RNA isolate underwent reverse transcription. Libraries were prepared by immunoSEQ multiplex PCR; TCRdb keeps only in-frame clonotypes and omits some of them. The repertoire consists of 150,000 to 190,000 clones, with approximately 10% occurring once and the leading ten covering 0.5%. This CDR3 spans 10 amino acids. Germline V gene data show CDR1 as MNHEY and CDR2 as SVGAGI. Trimming left V 6 bases short and J 4 bases short, with 4 bases between. In the case of this clone: The antigen is undetermined.

The chain recombines TRBV6-5 with TRBJ2-7, with no clear D. This clonotype originated in a man aged 25-45 years with type 1 diabetes. The material sequenced was central memory CD4+ T cells from blood. The CDR3 DNA reads TGTGCCAGCAGCAATTACGAGCAGTACTTC. Its protein product is CASSNYEQYF.